The next 2 T cell receptor beta chains were all read from a single sample in a study of blood T cell repertoires in COVID-19. Assay used: immunoSEQ multiplex PCR; TCRdb lists only in-frame clones, some missing. Altogether 130,000 to 150,000 clones are present, around nine tenths being singletons, with the ten largest covering about 1.6%. Sequenced: peripheral blood. Receptor source: a human donor in a cohort sampled during active COVID-19.

The DNA of the CDR3 is TGTGCCAGCAGCTTTAAAGGGAGTGAGCAGTTCTTC. It yields the protein CASSFKGSEQFF. V usage is TRBV5-6 and J usage is TRBJ2-1; weak D call: TRBD2 (5 bases). CDR1 and CDR2 (germline): SGHDT, YYEEEE. The CDR3 spans 12 residues. Trimming took off 2 bases at V and 9 bases at J, with 9 bases between the two ends.

V usage is TRBV28 and J usage is TRBJ1-1; 7 bases map to TRBD1. The germline CDR1 and CDR2 sequences are MDHEN and SYDVKM. V shed 4 bases and J 5 bases; nucleotides not matched to a gene: 4. The CDR3 is 13 residues long. The CDR3 coding sequence is TGTGCCAGCAGTTCCGGGACAGTGACTGAAGCTTTCTTT. Its translation: CASSSGTVTEAFF.